The 30 T cell receptor beta chains listed next were all sequenced from one sample in a study of tumor and adjacent non-tumor tissue in lung cancer. The library came from three nested PCR rounds adapted from ARM-PCR protocols. From the multiplex PCR reads, TCRdb called clonotypes with MiXCR, one entry per CDR3 protein. The data hold about 110,000 distinct CDR3 sequences, with about 80% observed a single time. No cell sorting was done before RNA was extracted from the tissue. Material: lung tumor tissue. The source is a man aged 65 to 79 with non-small cell lung cancer.

Remarks on this clonotype: At one end, the junction sequence differs from germline, possibly due to a read error. J is TRBJ2-3 and V is TRBV6-5; tentatively, D is TRBD2 (5 bases). This CDR3 comprises 13 residues. Per the germline V gene, CDR1 is MNHEY and CDR2 is SVGAGI. The DNA for the CDR3 is TGTGCCAGTAGTTACTCACAAGGAGGTATGCAGTATTTT. Amino acids: CASSYSQGGMQYF.

Turning to this clonotype: The junction departs from the called germline gene at one end, perhaps through a read error. The chain employs TRBV5-1 and TRBJ1-2, with a possible D match to TRBD1 (5 bases). Germline-derived CDR1 and CDR2 are SGHRS and YFSETQ. The CDR3 has 14 amino acids. The CDR3 sequence is CASNPGPGNYGYAF. CDR3 DNA: TGCGCCAGCAACCCGGGACCCGGCAACTATGGATACGCCTTC.

V usage is TRBV12-3 or TRBV12-4 and J usage is TRBJ1-1, with D possibly matching TRBD1 (5 bases). The CDR3 runs to 12 residues. V was clipped by 7 bases and J by 12 bases, with 18 bases between them. The CDR3 loop is CASKGGVTDTFF. In nucleotides, the CDR3 is TGTGCCAGCAAGGGAGGGGTCACTGATACTTTCTTT.

With regard to this clonotype: Without the conserved terminal phenylalanine or tryptophan, this CDR3 likely stems from a read error. The chain combines TRBV6-5 with TRBJ2-7; D is undetermined. There are 13 residues in the CDR3. The V end lost 2 bases, the J end lost 3 bases, and 8 bases lay between the germline ends. Germline loops: CDR1 MNHEY, CDR2 SVGAGI. The DNA of the CDR3 is TGTGCCAGCAGTTACCTGCTGATCTACGAGCAGTACTTA. Its protein product is CASSYLLIYEQYL.

This clonotype was counted at least ten times. This chain uses TRBV30 with TRBJ1-1; 7 bases align to TRBD1. CDR3 size: 13 residues. The junction had 10 bases not matched to a gene; V was cut back by 8 bases and J by 4 bases. Germline V CDR1 and CDR2: GTSNPN, SVGIG (reference sequence). The CDR3 bases are TGTGCCCGGGTAGGGGGCGAGGGCACTGAAGCTTTCTTT. It encodes CARVGGEGTEAFF.

Note on this clonotype: The CDR3 does not close with the conserved phenylalanine or tryptophan, likely indicating a read error. The chain uses TRBV12-3 or TRBV12-4 and TRBJ2-3; D is unclear. The germline V and J ends were trimmed by 2 bases and 3 bases, with 6 bases remaining between them. CDR3 size: 13 residues. The chain's CDR3 is CASSLSQTDTQYS. The CDR3 DNA reads as TGTGCCAGCAGTTTAAGTCAAACAGATACGCAGTATTCT.

The V and J genes are TRBV6-5 and TRBJ2-7; D ambiguous. Between the trimmed V and J ends, which lost 11 bases and 4 bases, there was a span of 24 bases. This CDR3 has 15 amino acids. Germline CDR1 is MNHEY and CDR2 is SVGAGI. In DNA form, the CDR3 reads TGTGCCGTCGGAAGGGAACTGGCAGGTTCTTACGAGCAGTACTTC. Amino acid sequence: CAVGRELAGSYEQYF.

This clonotype was counted a few times. A read error is possible here, since a much larger clone lies one base away. The genes are TRBV28 and TRBJ2-7; unclear D gene. Germline V gene lookup returns CDR1 MDHEN and CDR2 SYDVKM. The CDR3 is made up of 11 amino acids. V was trimmed by 2 bases and J by 7 bases, leaving 6 bases between them. The CDR3 sequence: CASSLDREQYF. In DNA form, the CDR3 reads TGTGCCAGCAGTTTAGACCGGGAGCAGTACTTC. The variable domain in full, with the rest retrieved from reference TRBV28 and TRBJ2-7, is DVKVTQSSRYLVKRTGEKVFLECVQDMDHENMFWYRQDPGLGLRLIYFSYDVKMKEKGDIPEGYSVSREKKERFSLILESASTNQTSMYLCASSLDREQYFGPGTRLTVT.

On this clonotype: The germline gene is not matched at one end of the junction; a read error may be the cause. This chain uses TRBV6-1 with TRBJ1-1; D not resolved. The CDR3 length is 15 residues. Germline assignment: CDR1 MNHNS and CDR2 SASEGT. CDR3: CASSDSRVLNAETLF. CDR3 DNA: TGTGCCAGCAGTGATTCGCGGGTGCTGAACGCTGAAACTCTCTTT.

The V and J genes are TRBV7-9 and TRBJ2-7, with D perhaps matching TRBD2 (6 bases). Between the trimmed V and J ends, which lost 6 bases and 6 bases, there was a span of 18 bases. Germline loops: CDR1 SEHNR, CDR2 FQNEAQ (reference sequence). This CDR3 has 14 residues. The CDR3 loop is CASSSSGSSCEQYF. The CDR3 DNA sequence: TGTGCCAGCAGTTCGAGCGGGTCCTCGTGCGAGCAGTACTTC.

A word on this clonotype: An end of the junction does not agree with germline; a read error may underlie this. The V call is TRBV20-1, the J call TRBJ1-1; 10 bases are shared with TRBD1. The CDR3 loop spans 18 amino acids. CDR1 is DFQATT and CDR2 is SNEGSKA in the germline V gene (reference sequence). The CDR3 DNA is TGCAATGCTAGGGGGATCGGGACAGGGGCAGTTGGGGGCACTGAAGCTTTCTTT. It encodes CNARGIGTGAVGGTEAFF.

This clonotype has a single count. This may be a read error, as it is one base from a much larger clone. The chain recombines TRBV5-1 with TRBJ2-7; 8 positions match TRBD2. CDR3 length: 15 residues. Germline loops: CDR1 SGHRS, CDR2 YFSETQ. Unmatched junction bases numbered 11, after V lost 3 bases and J lost 6 bases. CDR3 region: CASSWLSLSGGEQYF. The DNA of the CDR3 is TGCGCCAGCAGCTGGCTGAGTTTGAGCGGGGGCGAGCAGTACTTC.

This chain links TRBV9 with TRBJ2-3; tentative D call: TRBD2 (6 bases). The CDR3 runs to 15 residues. Germline V gene data show CDR1 as SGDLS and CDR2 as YYNGEE. V shed 0 bases and J shed 9 bases, with 17 bases lying between them. The CDR3 DNA reads TGTGCCAGCAGCGTAGAAGGCGGGGAGGCGGGGACGCAGTATTTT. It encodes CASSVEGGEAGTQYF.

With regard to this clonotype: Without the conserved terminal phenylalanine or tryptophan, this CDR3 likely stems from a read error. The DNA is omitted, as the CDR3 cannot be located on it reliably, and the CDR3 follows TCRdb's listing. V usage is TRBV6-5 and J usage is TRBJ1-1; TRBD1, as called in the table, went unchecked against the DNA. Germline V gene sequence: CDR1 MNHEY, CDR2 SVGAGI. The CDR3 spans 14 residues, counting both ends. CDR3 amino acids: CASNWTGLNTETFL.

Of note for this clonotype: The junction and the germline gene differ at one end; a read error may be behind it. This chain joins TRBV6-1 and TRBJ2-1; TRBD2 matches 8 bases. This CDR3 comprises 15 residues. In germline, CDR1 is MNHNS, CDR2 SASEGT. In DNA, the CDR3 is TGTGTCAGCAGTAGACAAGCGGGGGAATACAATGAGCAGTTCTTC. Its protein is CVSSRQAGEYNEQFF.

In the case of this clonotype: One junction end does not reproduce the germline sequence, and a read error may be involved. The chain combines TRBV5-6 with TRBJ1-2, with D unclear. Germline V gene sequence: CDR1 SGHDT, CDR2 YYEEEE. This CDR3 region has 14 residues. The CDR3 loop is CACSLAGANYGYTF. Written as DNA, the CDR3 is TGTGCCTGCAGTTTGGCCGGAGCGAACTATGGCTACACCTTC.

A remark on this clonotype: The junction differs from germline at one of its ends, possibly a read error. V gene TRBV7-6 combines with J gene TRBJ2-6; perhaps TRBD1 as D (5 bases). Germline V gene sequence: CDR1 SGHVS, CDR2 FNYEAQ. This CDR3 has 16 residues. CDR3 protein: CASNLAATSGANVLTF. CDR3 DNA: TGTGCCAGCAACTTAGCAGCAACTTCTGGGGCCAATGTCCTGACTTTC.

Concerning this clonotype itself: One end of the junction is discordant with germline, which a read error may explain. The chain combines TRBV4-2 with TRBJ2-7, with 7 bases matching TRBD1. Germline CDR1 LGHNA, CDR2 YNFKEQ. The CDR3 runs to 14 residues. The CDR3 reads CVSCKGQALYEQYF. The DNA of the CDR3 is TGTGTCAGCTGCAAAGGACAGGCTCTCTACGAGCAGTACTTC.

This sequence joins TRBV12-3 or TRBV12-4 and TRBJ1-6; D perhaps matches TRBD1 (6 bases). V was cut by 9 bases and J by 16 bases, with 25 bases left in between. This CDR3 comprises 14 residues. CDR3 amino acids: CASSRTVYNSHLHF. CDR3 DNA sequence: TGTGCCAGTAGTCGGACAGTCTATAATTCACATCTCCACTTT.

CDR3 DNA sequence: TGTGCCAGCTGTGGACGAGGGACGGGATCCACCGGGGAGCTGTTTTTT. Translating it yields CASCGRGTGSTGELFF. This chain connects TRBV6-1 to TRBJ2-2; D is tentatively TRBD1 or TRBD2 (5 bases each). This CDR3 has 16 residues. Germline values: CDR1 MNHNS, CDR2 SASEGT. V was pared by 8 bases and J by 4 bases, with 20 bases between.

The rearrangement joins TRBV24-1 to TRBJ2-1; no definite D call. The CDR3 is 13 amino acids. CDR1 and CDR2 (germline): KGHDR, SFDVKD. Trimming shortened V by 7 bases and J by 4 bases, and 10 bases separated the two germline ends. As DNA, the CDR3 is TGTGCCACCAGGCCCAGCTATTACAATGAGCAGTTCTTC. Protein product: CATRPSYYNEQFF.

This clonotype was seen only once. The junction departs from the called germline gene at one end, perhaps through a read error. J is TRBJ2-7 and V is TRBV7-8; possible D gene TRBD2, 6 bases. The CDR3 extends over 16 amino acids. Germline CDR1 SGHVS, CDR2 FQNEAQ. The DNA of the CDR3 is TGTGCCAGTAGCTCGTCCGGACTAACGCGAATTTACGAGCAGCACTTC. The encoded protein is CASSSSGLTRIYEQHF.

About this clonotype itself: This could be a read error, since a much larger clone is one nucleotide away. The chain uses TRBV28 and TRBJ2-6, with D unresolved. Per germline, CDR1 MDHEN and CDR2 SYDVKM. The CDR3 contains 13 residues. The V end was cut by 3 bases, the J end by 11 bases, with 11 bases between. CDR3 amino acids: CASSFRSSYVLTF. CDR3 sequence (DNA): TGTGCCAGCAGTTTTCGGTCCAGCTACGTCCTGACTTTC.

This clonotype was counted at least ten times. This chain uses TRBV20-1 with TRBJ2-1; possibly TRBD1 for D (5 bases). V lost 3 bases to trimming and J lost 8 bases, with 14 bases between them. Germline V CDR1 and CDR2: DFQATT, SNEGSKA (reference sequence). CDR3 length: 13 amino acids. The CDR3 region has the DNA TGCAGTGCTAGTCCAGTCCTAGGGGATGAGCAGTTCTTC. As protein: CSASPVLGDEQFF.

A word on this clonotype: This may be a read error: a much more frequent sequence differs by one nucleotide. This sequence joins TRBV28 and TRBJ2-7, with D possibly being TRBD1 (6 bases). CDR1 MDHEN and CDR2 SYDVKM come from the germline V gene. The V end was cut by 7 bases, the J end by 2 bases, with 15 bases between. This CDR3 comprises 14 residues. The CDR3 spells CASTFEGEAYEQYF. The CDR3 DNA is TGTGCCAGCACTTTCGAGGGGGAAGCCTACGAGCAGTACTTC.

The rearrangement links TRBV6-1 to TRBJ2-3; 9 bases line up with TRBD1. J lost 7 bases, V lost 9 bases, and 11 bases had no gene match. CDR3 size: 14 residues. Germline V gives CDR1 MNHNS, CDR2 SASEGT. CDR3 DNA: TGTGCCAGTAGTCTGGGACAGGGCCAACATACGCAGTATTTT. Translation gives CASSLGQGQHTQYF.

The chain couples TRBV12-3 or TRBV12-4 to TRBJ1-1; D is undetermined. V was clipped by 1 base and J by 5 bases, with 17 bases between them. This CDR3 spans 16 amino acids. CDR3 sequence (DNA): TGTGCCAGCAGTTTAGATACTGGAATGGTGAGGACTGAAGCTTTCTTT. Its protein is CASSLDTGMVRTEAFF.

To note about this clonotype: Germline is not matched at one junction end, which may reflect a read error. This chain uses TRBV29-1 with TRBJ2-3; D ambiguous. The CDR3 length is 12 residues. Germline V gene data show CDR1 as SQVTM and CDR2 as ANQGSEA. Written as DNA, the CDR3 is TGCAGCGTTGAGGTCGACACAGATAGGCAGTATTTT. Encoded protein: CSVEVDTDRQYF.

This clonotype was seen a single time. The missing conserved phenylalanine or tryptophan at the end of this CDR3 makes a read error likely. This sequence joins TRBV5-4 and TRBJ2-5, with D perhaps TRBD2 (6 bases). The CDR3 has 14 residues. Trimming shortened V by 1 base and J by 8 bases, and 15 bases separated the two germline ends. The germline V gene encodes CDR1 SGHNT and CDR2 YYREEE (reference sequence). CDR3 nucleotide sequence: TGTGCCAGCAGCTTGAGGCGGGGTCAAGGTACCCAGTACTCC. Residues: CASSLRRGQGTQYS.

Concerning this clonotype itself: The missing conserved phenylalanine or tryptophan at the end of this CDR3 makes a read error likely. The CDR3 region has the DNA TGTATCAGCAGTCTCGCGGGGGGGCAAAACACCGGGGAGCTGTTTTCT. Its translation: CISSLAGGQNTGELFS. The V call is TRBV12-3 or TRBV12-4, the J call TRBJ2-2, with 9 nucleotides matching TRBD2. This CDR3 comprises 16 residues.